This TCR beta chain was obtained from a study of blood T cell repertoires in COVID-19. As for the study in general: Samples came from the United States, Italy and Spain, spanning acute and convalescent COVID-19. PBMCs, B-cell-depleted T cells, or T cells were the source of the cDNA or gDNA that made up the material.

All enrollees were about 18 to 100 years old and from about 25 US areas. Original methodology: How many nucleated cells were present was estimated from reference gene primer amplification. Assay: immunoSEQ multiplex PCR; the TCRdb copy retains only in-frame clones and omits some. The V and J calls and clone size are taken from that table; D and trimming were inferred from the DNA. Here the sample spans about 230,000 clones, 88% being singletons. Per the germline V gene, CDR1 is SGHTA and CDR2 is FQGNSA. V was clipped by 3 bases and J by 4 bases, with 11 bases between them. The CDR3 totals 14 residues.

Sequencing input: PBMCs or T cells enriched from blood (not recorded which). The chain couples TRBV7-2 to TRBJ2-3, with unresolved D. The sequence was obtained from a woman aged 40-49 years with acute COVID-19. The CDR3 nucleotides are TGTGCCAGCAGCTTTAATTCTCCCGCAGATACGCAGTATTTT. It is translated as CASSFNSPADTQYF.